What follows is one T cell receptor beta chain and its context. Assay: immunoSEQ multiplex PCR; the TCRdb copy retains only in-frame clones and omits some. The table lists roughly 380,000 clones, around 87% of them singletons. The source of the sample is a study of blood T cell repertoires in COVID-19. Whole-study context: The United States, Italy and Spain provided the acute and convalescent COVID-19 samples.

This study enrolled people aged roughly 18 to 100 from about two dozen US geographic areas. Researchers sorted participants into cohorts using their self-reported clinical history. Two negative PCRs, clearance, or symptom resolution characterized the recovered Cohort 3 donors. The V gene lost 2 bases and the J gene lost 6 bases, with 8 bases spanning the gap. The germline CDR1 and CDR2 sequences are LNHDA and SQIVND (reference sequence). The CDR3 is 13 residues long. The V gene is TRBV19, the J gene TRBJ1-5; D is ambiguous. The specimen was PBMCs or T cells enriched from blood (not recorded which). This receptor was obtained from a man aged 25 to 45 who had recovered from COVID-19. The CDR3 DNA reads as TGTGCCAGTAGTATAAGCGTAGCTCAGCCCCAGCATTTT. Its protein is CASSISVAQPQHF.